This is a list of T cell receptor beta chains from one sample in a study of blood T cell repertoires in COVID-19. TCRdb's copy holds only in-frame clones and misses some; the assay was immunoSEQ multiplex PCR. Here the sample spans about 180,000 clones, roughly 81% being singletons. Input material: peripheral blood. Receptor source: a woman of 80 years or more with COVID-19, enrolled during active disease. The CDR3 runs from the conserved cysteine through the conserved F or W. D genes are given only for firm matches. Clone size appears in some rows only: once, few, many, or a class for an expanded clone.

NA	once	TRBV19	TRBJ2-6	CASSLNPFSRGHLNSGANVLTF	TGTGCCAGTAGCCTTAACCCCTTCTCCCGAGGCCACCTTAACTCTGGGGCCAACGTCCTGACTTTC
NA	NA	TRBV3-1/TRBV3-2	TRBJ1-3	CASSQAGPNTIYF	TGTGCCAGCAGCCAAGCAGGTCCAAACACCATATATTTT
TRBD1	many	TRBV2	TRBJ1-1	CASSTSGTGGNKEAFF	TGTGCCAGCAGTACGTCCGGGACAGGGGGCAACAAAGAAGCTTTCTTT
TRBD2	NA	TRBV4-3	TRBJ2-1	CASSLAGDYNEQFF	TGCGCCAGCAGCCTGGCGGGGGATTACAATGAGCAGTTCTTC
NA	NA	TRBV6-5	TRBJ1-6	CASMWGRYNSPLHF	TGTGCCAGCATGTGGGGCAGATATAATTCACCCCTCCACTTT
NA	once	TRBV13	TRBJ2-2	CASKAGMDTGELFF	TGTGCCAGCAAGGCGGGGATGGACACCGGGGAGCTGTTTTTT
TRBD2	NA	TRBV3-1/TRBV3-2	TRBJ2-5	CASSPGTSGGVQETQYF	TGTGCCAGCAGCCCGGGGACTAGCGGGGGGGTGCAAGAGACCCAGTACTTC
NA	NA	TRBV27	TRBJ2-5	CASSFDSSGAQYF	TGTGCCAGCAGTTTCGACTCCTCGGGGGCCCAGTACTTC
TRBD2	NA	TRBV18	TRBJ2-7	CASSPHPIWEGLNEQYF	TGTGCCAGCTCACCGCACCCTATATGGGAGGGCCTTAACGAGCAGTACTTC
NA	once	TRBV5-1	TRBJ2-5	CASSLYGSRAETQYF	TGCGCCAGCAGCTTGTACGGGAGTAGAGCGGAGACCCAGTACTTC
NA	NA	TRBV6-2/TRBV6-3	TRBJ2-7	CASSYSWALSYEQYF	TGTGCCAGCAGTTACTCGTGGGCCCTCTCCTACGAGCAGTACTTC
TRBD1	NA	TRBV29-1	TRBJ2-5	CSAGQGGETQYF	TGCAGCGCTGGACAGGGGGGCGAGACCCAGTACTTC
NA	NA	TRBV10-3	TRBJ1-2	CAISESRTAGPYGYTF	TGTGCCATCAGTGAGTCGAGAACGGCAGGGCCCTATGGCTACACCTTC
NA	NA	TRBV9	TRBJ1-6	CASSGDRDFGSPLHF	TGTGCCAGCAGCGGAGACCGGGACTTCGGTTCACCCCTCCACTTT
TRBD2	NA	TRBV29-1	TRBJ2-3	CSVPRSGSRTDTQYF	TGCAGCGTGCCCCGTAGCGGGAGCAGGACAGATACGCAGTATTTT
TRBD1	NA	TRBV29-1	TRBJ1-1	CSVYRTGVRAEAFF	TGCAGCGTTTACAGGACAGGGGTACGGGCTGAAGCTTTCTTT
TRBD2	once	TRBV27	TRBJ2-7	CASSLVPSGGYEQYF	TGTGCCAGCAGTTTAGTGCCTAGCGGGGGGTACGAGCAGTACTTC
TRBD1	NA	TRBV6-6	TRBJ1-5	CASSLQGASQPQHF	TGTGCCAGCAGTTTACAGGGGGCAAGTCAGCCCCAGCATTTT
NA	NA	TRBV3-1/TRBV3-2	TRBJ1-1	CASSLTGRWDAFF	TGTGCCAGCAGCCTTACAGGGAGATGGGACGCTTTCTTT
TRBD2	NA	TRBV4-1	TRBJ2-1	CASSQGRGRGYNEQFF	TGCGCCAGCAGCCAAGGGCGCGGGAGGGGGTACAATGAGCAGTTCTTC
TRBD2	NA	TRBV11-2	TRBJ2-3	CASSLDPPSGRAGTQYF	TGTGCCAGCAGCTTAGATCCGCCTAGCGGGAGGGCCGGTACGCAGTATTTT
NA	NA	TRBV28	TRBJ1-3	CASSLTYSGNTIYF	TGTGCCAGCAGTTTAACCTACTCTGGAAACACCATATATTTT
TRBD2	few	TRBV19	TRBJ2-2	CASSRFSGTTGELFF	TGTGCCAGTAGTCGCTTTAGCGGGACGACCGGGGAGCTGTTTTTT
TRBD1	NA	TRBV27	TRBJ2-5	CASSLWSGTGQETQYF	TGTGCCAGCAGTTTATGGTCCGGGACAGGGCAAGAGACCCAGTACTTC
NA	NA	TRBV7-9	TRBJ1-6	CASSLMGSNNSPLHF	TGTGCCAGCAGCTTGATGGGCAGCAATAATTCACCCCTCCACTTT
TRBD2	NA	TRBV7-3	TRBJ2-1	CASSLQSRGARNEQFF	TGTGCCAGCAGCTTACAGTCGCGGGGGGCCCGCAATGAGCAGTTCTTC
TRBD2	NA	TRBV11-2	TRBJ2-5	CASSSLLTSGVETQYF	TGTGCCAGCAGCTCCCTCCTGACTAGCGGGGTGGAGACCCAGTACTTC
NA	few	TRBV2	TRBJ1-3	CASSRDRRDSGNTIYF	TGTGCCAGCAGCAGAGACAGGAGAGACTCTGGAAACACCATATATTTT
NA	NA	TRBV6-5	TRBJ1-5	CASLLTGLGQPQHF	TGTGCCAGCCTCCTCACGGGACTAGGTCAGCCCCAGCATTTT
TRBD2	NA	TRBV11-2	TRBJ2-1	CASSLRLAGYNEQFF	TGTGCCAGCAGCTTAAGGCTAGCGGGGTACAATGAGCAGTTCTTC
NA	NA	TRBV7-6	TRBJ2-7	CASSSLGTEYEQYF	TGTGCCAGCAGCTCCTTAGGAACGGAGTACGAGCAGTACTTC